This TCR beta chain was sequenced in a study of blood T cell repertoires in COVID-19. For the study at large: Specimens from acute and convalescent COVID-19 originated in the United States, Italy and Spain. PBMCs, B-cell-depleted T cells, or T cells were the source of the cDNA or gDNA that made up the material.

CDR3 length: 15 residues. The trim removed 2 bases at V and 4 bases at J, leaving 4 bases unmatched. CDR1 SGDLS and CDR2 YYNGEE come from the germline V gene. Authors' methods: Researchers report that nucleated cell counts were estimated from reference gene primer amplification. TCRdb's copy holds only in-frame clones and misses some; the assay was immunoSEQ multiplex PCR. V, J and clone size are taken as reported in that table, and D and trimming were inferred from the DNA itself. The table lists about 170,000 clones, approximately 87% of them singletons, with around 3.5% in the top ten. The receptor was isolated from a man younger than 35 with active or convalescent COVID-19. V gene TRBV9 combines with J gene TRBJ2-1; 9 bases match TRBD2. The sequenced sample was peripheral blood. CDR3 coding DNA: TGTGCCAGCAGCGTGAGTAGCGGGGGTTACAATGAGCAGTTCTTC. Amino acids: CASSVSSGGYNEQFF. Supplemented by reference TRBV9 and TRBJ2-1, the full variable domain reads DSGVTQTPKHLITATGQRVTLRCSPRSGDLSVYWYQQSLDQGLQFLIQYYNGEERAKGNILERFSAQQFPDLHSELNLSSLELGDSALYFCASSVSSGGYNEQFFGPGTRLTVL.